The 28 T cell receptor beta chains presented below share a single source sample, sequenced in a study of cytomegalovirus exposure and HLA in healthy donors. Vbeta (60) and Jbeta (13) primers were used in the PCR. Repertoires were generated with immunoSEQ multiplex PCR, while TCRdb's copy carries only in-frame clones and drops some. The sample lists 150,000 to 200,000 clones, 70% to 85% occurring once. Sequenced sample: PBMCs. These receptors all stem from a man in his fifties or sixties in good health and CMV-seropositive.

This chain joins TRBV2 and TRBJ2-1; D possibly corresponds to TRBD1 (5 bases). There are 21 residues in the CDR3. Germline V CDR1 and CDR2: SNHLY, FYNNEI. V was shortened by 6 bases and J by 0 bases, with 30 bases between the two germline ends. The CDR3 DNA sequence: TGTGCCAGCAGCCAGGGTAGGTGGGGTGGCCAGGCGGTGAGCTCCTACAATGAGCAGTTCTTC. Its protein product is CASSQGRWGGQAVSSYNEQFF.

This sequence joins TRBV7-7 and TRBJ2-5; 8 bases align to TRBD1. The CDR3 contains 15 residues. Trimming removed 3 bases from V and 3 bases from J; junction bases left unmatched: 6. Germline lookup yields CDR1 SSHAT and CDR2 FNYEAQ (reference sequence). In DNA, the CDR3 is TGTGCCAGCAGCTTTAGGACAGGGTGGGAAGAGACCCAGTACTTC. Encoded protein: CASSFRTGWEETQYF.

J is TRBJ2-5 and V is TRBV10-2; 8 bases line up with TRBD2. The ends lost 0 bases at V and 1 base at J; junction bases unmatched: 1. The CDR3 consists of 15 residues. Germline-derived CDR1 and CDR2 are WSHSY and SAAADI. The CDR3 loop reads CASSESSGVQETQYF. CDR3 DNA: TGCGCCAGCAGTGAGTCTAGCGGGGTCCAAGAGACCCAGTACTTC.

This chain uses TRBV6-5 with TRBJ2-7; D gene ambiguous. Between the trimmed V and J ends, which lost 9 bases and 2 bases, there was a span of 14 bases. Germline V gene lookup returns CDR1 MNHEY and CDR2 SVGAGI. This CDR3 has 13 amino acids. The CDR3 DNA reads TGTGCCAGAGTCCAGGCATCCACCTACGAGCAGTACTTC. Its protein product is CARVQASTYEQYF.

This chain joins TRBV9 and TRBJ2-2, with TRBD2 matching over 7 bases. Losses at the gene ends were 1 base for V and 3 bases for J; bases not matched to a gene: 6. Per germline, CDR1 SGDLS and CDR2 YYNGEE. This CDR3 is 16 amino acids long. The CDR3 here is CASSVRASGDTGELFF. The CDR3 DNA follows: TGTGCCAGCAGCGTAAGAGCTAGCGGTGACACCGGGGAGCTGTTTTTT.

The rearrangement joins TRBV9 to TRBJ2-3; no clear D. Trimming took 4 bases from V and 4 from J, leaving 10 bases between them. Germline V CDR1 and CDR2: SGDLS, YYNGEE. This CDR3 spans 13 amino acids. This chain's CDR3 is CASSLRSSDTQYF. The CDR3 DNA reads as TGTGCCAGCAGCTTAAGGAGCTCAGATACGCAGTATTTT.

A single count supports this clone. CDR3 nucleotides: TGTGCCAGCAGTTCGACAGGCCGGAGGGAGCAGTACTTC. Its protein is CASSSTGRREQYF. The rearrangement links TRBV7-9 to TRBJ2-7; D might be TRBD1 (6 bases). The CDR3 sequence is 13 residues long. CDR1 is SEHNR and CDR2 is FQNEAQ in the germline V gene (reference sequence). V dropped 6 bases and J dropped 7 bases, with 16 bases sitting between them.

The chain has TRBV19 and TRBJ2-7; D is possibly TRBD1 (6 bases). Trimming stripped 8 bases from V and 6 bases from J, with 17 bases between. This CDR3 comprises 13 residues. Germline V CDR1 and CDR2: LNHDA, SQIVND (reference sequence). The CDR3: CASRAGATSEQYV. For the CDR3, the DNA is TGTGCCAGTCGGGCAGGGGCTACCTCCGAGCAGTACGTC.

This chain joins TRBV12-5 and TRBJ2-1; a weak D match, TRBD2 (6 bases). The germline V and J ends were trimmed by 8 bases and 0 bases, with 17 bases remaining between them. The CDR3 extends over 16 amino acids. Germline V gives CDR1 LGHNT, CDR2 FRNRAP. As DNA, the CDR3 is TGTGCTAGTTCCGGCAGCGGGCCCCTCTCCTACAATGAGCAGTTCTTC. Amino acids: CASSGSGPLSYNEQFF.

For the CDR3, the DNA is TGTGCCAGTAGTATAATACTCAACCAAGAGACCCAGTACTTC. Its protein product is CASSIILNQETQYF. The genes are TRBV19 and TRBJ2-5; D call uncertain. Between the trimmed V and J ends, which lost 2 bases and 0 bases, there was a span of 7 bases. The CDR3 is 14 amino acids. Looked up from germline, CDR1 is LNHDA and CDR2 is SQIVND (reference sequence). Full variable domain (outside the CDR3, taken from reference TRBV19 and TRBJ2-5): DGGITQSPKYLFRKEGQNVTLSCEQNLNHDAMYWYRQDPGQGLRLIYYSQIVNDFQKGDIAEGYSVSREKKESFPLTVTSAQKNPTAFYLCASSIILNQETQYFGPGTRLLVL.

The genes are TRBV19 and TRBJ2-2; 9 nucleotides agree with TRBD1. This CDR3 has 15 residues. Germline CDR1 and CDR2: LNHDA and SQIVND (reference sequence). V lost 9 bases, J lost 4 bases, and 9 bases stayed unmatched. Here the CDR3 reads CASTDRGVGTGELFF. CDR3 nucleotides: TGTGCCAGCACAGACAGGGGGGTCGGCACCGGGGAGCTGTTTTTT. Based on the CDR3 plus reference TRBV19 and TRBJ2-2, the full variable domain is DGGITQSPKYLFRKEGQNVTLSCEQNLNHDAMYWYRQDPGQGLRLIYYSQIVNDFQKGDIAEGYSVSREKKESFPLTVTSAQKNPTAFYLCASTDRGVGTGELFFGEGSRLTVL.

The CDR3 region has the DNA TGCGCCAGCAGGGCCGGGACAGGCCTCGGTGGGGAGCTGTTTTTT. It encodes CASRAGTGLGGELFF. The genes are TRBV5-1 and TRBJ2-2; 8 bases map to TRBD1. V lost 5 bases and J lost 8; bases outside the gene matches: 11. Per germline, CDR1 SGHRS and CDR2 YFSETQ. This CDR3 has 15 residues. Full variable domain (rest looked up from reference TRBV5-1 and TRBJ2-2): KAGVTQTPRYLIKTRGQQVTLSCSPISGHRSVSWYQQTPGQGLQFLFEYFSETQRNKGNFPGRFSGRQFSNSRSEMNVSTLELGDSALYLCASRAGTGLGGELFFGEGSRLTVL.

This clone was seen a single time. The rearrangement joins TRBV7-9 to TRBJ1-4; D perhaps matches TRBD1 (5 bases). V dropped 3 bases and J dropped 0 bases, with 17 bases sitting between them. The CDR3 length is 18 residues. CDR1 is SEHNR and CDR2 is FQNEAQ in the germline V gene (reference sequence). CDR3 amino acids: CASSFFLGGSTTNEKLFF. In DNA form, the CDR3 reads TGTGCCAGCAGCTTCTTCCTGGGGGGTAGTACAACTAATGAAAAACTGTTTTTT.

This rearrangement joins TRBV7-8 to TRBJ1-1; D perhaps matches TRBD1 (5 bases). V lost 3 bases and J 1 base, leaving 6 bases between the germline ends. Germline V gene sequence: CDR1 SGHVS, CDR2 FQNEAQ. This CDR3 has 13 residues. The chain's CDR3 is CASSLQGNTEAFF. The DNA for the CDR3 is TGTGCCAGCAGCTTGCAGGGGAACACTGAAGCTTTCTTT.

The CDR3, as DNA: TGTGCCAGCACCCACGGGACAGGGCGCGGCTACACCTTC. Encoded protein: CASTHGTGRGYTF. This rearrangement joins TRBV6-5 to TRBJ1-2; TRBD1 matches at 9 bases. CDR3 length equals 13 residues. V was pared by 7 bases and J by 8 bases, with 8 bases of the junction left unmatched. Germline CDR1 and CDR2: MNHEY and SVGAGI.

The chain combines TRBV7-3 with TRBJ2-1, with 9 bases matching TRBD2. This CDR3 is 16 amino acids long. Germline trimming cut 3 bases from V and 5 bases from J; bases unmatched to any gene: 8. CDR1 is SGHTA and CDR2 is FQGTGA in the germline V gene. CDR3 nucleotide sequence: TGTGCCAGCAGCTTTGAACCTTTAGCGGGGGACAATGAGCAGTTCTTC. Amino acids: CASSFEPLAGDNEQFF.

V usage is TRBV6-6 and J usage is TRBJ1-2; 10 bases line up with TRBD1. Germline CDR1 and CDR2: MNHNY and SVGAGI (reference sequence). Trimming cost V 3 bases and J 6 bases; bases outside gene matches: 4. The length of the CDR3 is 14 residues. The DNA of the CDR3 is TGTGCCAGCAGTTATCTCGGGACAGGGGATGGCTACACCTTC. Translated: CASSYLGTGDGYTF.

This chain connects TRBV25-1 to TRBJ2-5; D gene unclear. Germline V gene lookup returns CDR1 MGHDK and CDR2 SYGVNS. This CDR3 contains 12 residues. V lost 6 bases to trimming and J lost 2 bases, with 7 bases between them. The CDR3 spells CASSDTQETQYF. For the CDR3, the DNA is TGTGCCAGCAGCGACACTCAAGAGACCCAGTACTTC.

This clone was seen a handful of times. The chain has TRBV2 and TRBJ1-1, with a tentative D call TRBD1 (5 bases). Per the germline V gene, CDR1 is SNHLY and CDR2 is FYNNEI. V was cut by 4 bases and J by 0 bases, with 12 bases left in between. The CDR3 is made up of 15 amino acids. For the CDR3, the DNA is TGTGCCAGCAGTGCGGAGGGACTCGTGAACACTGAAGCTTTCTTT. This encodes CASSAEGLVNTEAFF.

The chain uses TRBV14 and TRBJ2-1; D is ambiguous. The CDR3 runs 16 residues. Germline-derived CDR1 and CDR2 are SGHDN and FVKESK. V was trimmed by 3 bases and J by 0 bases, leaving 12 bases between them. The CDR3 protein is CASSQQAFFSYNEQFF. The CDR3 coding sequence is TGTGCCAGCAGCCAGCAGGCGTTCTTCTCCTACAATGAGCAGTTCTTC.

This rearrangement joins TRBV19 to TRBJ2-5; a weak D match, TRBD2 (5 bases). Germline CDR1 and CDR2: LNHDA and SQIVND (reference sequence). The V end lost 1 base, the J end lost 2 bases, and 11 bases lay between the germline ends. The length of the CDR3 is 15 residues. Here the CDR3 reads CASSIASSRQETQYF. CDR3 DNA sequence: TGTGCCAGTAGTATAGCGTCTAGCCGGCAAGAGACCCAGTACTTC.

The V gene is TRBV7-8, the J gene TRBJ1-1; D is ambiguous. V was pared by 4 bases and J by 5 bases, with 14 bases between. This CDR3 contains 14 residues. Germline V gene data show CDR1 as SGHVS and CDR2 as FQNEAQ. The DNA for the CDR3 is TGTGCCAGCAGCTCTCGGACGGCGGGGACTGAAGCTTTCTTT. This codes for CASSSRTAGTEAFF.

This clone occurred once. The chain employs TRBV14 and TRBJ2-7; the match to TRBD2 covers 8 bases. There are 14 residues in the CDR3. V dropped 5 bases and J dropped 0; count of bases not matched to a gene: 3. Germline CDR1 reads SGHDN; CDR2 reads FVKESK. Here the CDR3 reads CASSSGTSSYEQYV. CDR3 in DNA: TGTGCCAGCAGCTCCGGGACTAGCTCCTACGAGCAGTACGTC.

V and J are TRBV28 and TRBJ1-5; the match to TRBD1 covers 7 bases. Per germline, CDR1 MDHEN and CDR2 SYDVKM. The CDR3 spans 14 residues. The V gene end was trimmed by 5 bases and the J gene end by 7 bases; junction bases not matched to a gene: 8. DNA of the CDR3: TGTGCCAGCAGTCCACCTAGACAGGGACAGCCCCAGCATTTT. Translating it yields CASSPPRQGQPQHF.

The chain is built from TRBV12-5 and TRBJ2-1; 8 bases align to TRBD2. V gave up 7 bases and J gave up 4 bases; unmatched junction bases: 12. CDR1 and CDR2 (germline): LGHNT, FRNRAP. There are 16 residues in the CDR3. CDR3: CASAPGGRVGYNEQFF. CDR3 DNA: TGTGCTAGTGCCCCGGGGGGGAGGGTGGGATACAATGAGCAGTTCTTC.

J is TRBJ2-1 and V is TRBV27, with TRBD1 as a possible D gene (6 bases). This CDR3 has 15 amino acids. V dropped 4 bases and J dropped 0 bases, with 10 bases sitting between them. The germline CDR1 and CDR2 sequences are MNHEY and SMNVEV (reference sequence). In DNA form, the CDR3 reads TGTGCCAGCAGTTGGGACAAGTACTCCTACAATGAGCAGTTCTTC. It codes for CASSWDKYSYNEQFF.

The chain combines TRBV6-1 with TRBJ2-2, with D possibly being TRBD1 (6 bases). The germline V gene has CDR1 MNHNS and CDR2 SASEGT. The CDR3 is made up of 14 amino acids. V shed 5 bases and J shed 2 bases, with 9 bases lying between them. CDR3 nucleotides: TGTGCCAGCAGTCCCGGGACAAACACCGGGGAGCTGTTTTTT. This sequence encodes CASSPGTNTGELFF.

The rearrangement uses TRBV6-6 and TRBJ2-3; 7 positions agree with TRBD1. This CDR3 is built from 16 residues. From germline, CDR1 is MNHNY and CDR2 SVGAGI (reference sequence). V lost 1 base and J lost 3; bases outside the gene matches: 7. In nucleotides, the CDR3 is TGTGCCAGCAGTTACTACCAACAGGGGATGACAGATACGCAGTATTTT. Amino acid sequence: CASSYYQQGMTDTQYF.